This record concerns one TCR beta chain sequence. Its target is unknown. The data originate from a study of beta chain features in type 1 diabetes. Study outcomes and limitations: All four CD4+ subsets from Type 1 diabetes patients carried moderately but significantly shorter TCRB CDR3s. The VDJ junctions of type 1 diabetes patients carried fewer insertions and more deletions.

Germline CDR1 SGHRS, CDR2 YFSETQ. The CDR3 contains 17 residues. Losses at the gene ends were 4 bases for V and 0 bases for J; bases not matched to a gene: 8. Investigators reverse transcribed all isolated RNA, so they sequenced expressed TCRB transcripts. Sequencing used immunoSEQ multiplex PCR; TCRdb keeps in-frame clones, though not all of them. This sample has a few hundred thousand clones, with around 10% found just once. The V gene is TRBV5-1, the J gene TRBJ1-1; 11 positions match TRBD1. This TCR was sampled from a man younger than 40 with type 1 diabetes. The sequencing input was central memory CD4+ T cells from blood. The chain's CDR3 is CASSVGQGAGMNTEAFF. Here the CDR3 DNA reads TGCGCCAGCAGCGTCGGACAGGGGGCGGGCATGAACACTGAAGCTTTCTTT.